The clone carrying this TCR beta chain appeared a few times. The antigen remains unidentified. TCRdb's copy holds only in-frame clones and misses some; the assay was immunoSEQ multiplex PCR. This table has about 50,000 clones, around 85% appearing once. This specimen comes from a study of PD-L1 blockade in urothelial cancer. Study-level information: Researchers looked at the blood 3 weeks (second dose) and 6 weeks after treatment began. Among blood samples, the median T cell count was some 140,000.

CDR3 size: 16 residues. Unmatched junction bases numbered 4, after V lost 1 base and J lost 1 base. Germline V gives CDR1 LGHNA, CDR2 YNFKEQ. Study results and caveats: Durable-benefit patients showed greater tumor-associated blood clone expansion at 3 weeks.

Indicated time point: peripheral blood 6 weeks after treatment start. Patients were living with locally advanced or metastatic urothelial carcinoma. The source of this sequence is a man in his fifties or sixties with urothelial cancer. This chain uses TRBV4-2 with TRBJ2-5; TRBD2 agrees at 9 bases. The source material was PBMCs, sampled around atezolizumab (anti-PD-L1) treatment. The CDR3 here is CASSQGAGGPQETQYF. For the CDR3, the DNA is TGTGCCAGCAGCCAAGGTGCGGGGGGGCCCCAAGAGACCCAGTACTTC.